This T cell receptor beta chain was sequenced during a study of T cell repertoires in cytomegalovirus infection. Study-level background: Selection of CMV epitopes for the study included recently identified HLA-C-restricted and well-studied HLA-B-restricted ones. Signatures in public TCR beta sequences pointed to both CMV infection and matching HLA type. Study-level results: Carriage of CMV together with the relevant HLA was identifiable through cumulative public TCR beta family frequency. Dominating the ex vivo response were HLA-C-restricted CMV-specific TCR beta clonotypes.

This clonotype was counted only a few times. The antigen is unknown. MiXCR, run by TCRdb on the reads, gives a single entry per CDR3 protein. The table lists fewer than 1,000,000 distinct CDR3 sequences, 31% of them singletons. The CDR3 contains 12 residues. CDR1 and CDR2 from the germline V gene are WSHSY and SAAADI. With 8 bases removed from V and 10 bases from J, the gap between germline ends came to 14 bases. The TCR comes from a human donor in good health (CMV status not recorded). Some clones in this sample may be carry-over from other donors' samples. The chain carries TRBV10-2 and TRBJ1-4; unclear D gene. This sample comprised cultured CD8+ T cells from PBMCs, obtained from culture after CMV antigen stimulation. The CDR3 bases are TGCGCCAGCGGCCCTGGTGGAGCAAAACTGTTTTTT. It translates to CASGPGGAKLFF.